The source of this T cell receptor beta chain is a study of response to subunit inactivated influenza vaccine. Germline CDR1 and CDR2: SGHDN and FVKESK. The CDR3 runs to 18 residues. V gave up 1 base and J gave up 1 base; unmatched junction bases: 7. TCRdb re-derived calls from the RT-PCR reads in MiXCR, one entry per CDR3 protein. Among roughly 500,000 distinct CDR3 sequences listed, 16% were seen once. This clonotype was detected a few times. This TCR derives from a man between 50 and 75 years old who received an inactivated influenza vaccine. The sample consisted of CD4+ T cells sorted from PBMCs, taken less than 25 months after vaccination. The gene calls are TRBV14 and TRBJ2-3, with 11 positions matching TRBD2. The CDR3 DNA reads TGTGCCAGCAGCCAAGCCGGCCTAGCGGGAGGAGGCACAGATACGCAGTATTTT. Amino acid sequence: CASSQAGLAGGGTDTQYF. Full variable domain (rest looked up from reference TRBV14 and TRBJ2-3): EAGVTQFPSHSVIEKGQTVTLRCDPISGHDNLYWYRRVMGKEIKFLLHFVKESKQDESGMPNNRFLAERTGGTYSTLKVQPAELEDSGVYFCASSQAGLAGGGTDTQYFGPGTRLTVL.